This T cell receptor (beta chain) was sequenced in a study of persistence of HIV-infected CD4 T cells. Study background: Suppressive ART had lasted a median of roughly 8 years. Blood samples, up to about 200 mL, came from multiple time points, except two leukapheresis donors sampled once.

This clone was detected a few times. Antigen specificity is unknown. Sequencing used immunoSEQ version 4 in survey mode. Assay used: immunoSEQ multiplex PCR; TCRdb lists only in-frame clones, some missing. The sample consists of about 43,000 clones, 80% to 90% of them appearing once. This nonspecific control used anti-CD3/anti-CD28 bead stimulation of CD4+ T cells. Sorting of responding CD4+ T cells relied on upregulated CD40 ligand together with CD69. Regarding the study as a whole: Proviral oligoclonality tracked with TCR oligoclonality within the same sorted cells. Compared with CD3/CD28-stimulated cells, CMV- and Gag-responding cells showed lower TCRbeta richness.

Germline V gene lookup returns CDR1 MNHEY and CDR2 SVGAGI. CDR3 length: 15 amino acids. V was clipped by 2 bases and J by 5 bases, with 15 bases between them. Sequencing was performed on CD4+ T cells sorted from PBMCs after roughly 18-hour stimulation, taken from a patient who received antiretroviral therapy. This clonotype was sampled from an adult man with HIV who was CMV-seropositive. The rearrangement joins TRBV6-5 to TRBJ1-1; weak D call: TRBD1 (5 bases). The CDR3 DNA reads TGTGCCAGCAGTTACGACCAGGGCTCCGGGACTGAAGCTTTCTTT. It is translated as CASSYDQGSGTEAFF.